What follows are 7 T cell receptor beta chains derived from one specimen sequenced in a study of blood T cell repertoires in COVID-19. Method: immunoSEQ multiplex PCR; TCRdb's copy keeps in-frame clones and lacks some. The table has 97,000 or so clones, around four fifths seen once. The sequenced material came from peripheral blood. The receptors here all came from a human donor in a cohort sampled during active COVID-19.

The chain is built from TRBV5-4 and TRBJ2-6, with 9 positions matching TRBD1. This CDR3 comprises 15 residues. Germline values: CDR1 SGHNT, CDR2 YYREEE (reference sequence). The J segment lost 2 bases and the V segment lost 5 bases, leaving 2 bases of the junction unmatched. The CDR3 DNA reads as TGTGCCAGCAGACGGGACAGGGCTGGGGCCAACGTCCTGACTTTC. Translating it yields CASRRDRAGANVLTF.

The rearrangement uses TRBV18 and TRBJ1-1; TRBD1 aligns across 9 bases. Germline V CDR1 and CDR2: KGHSH, LQKENI. This CDR3 comprises 17 residues. V was clipped by 3 bases and J by 2 bases; unmatched bases: 10. CDR3 nucleotide sequence: TGTGCCAGCTCACCTGTTACAGGGGGCGCGGCTAACACTGAAGCTTTCTTT. It yields the protein CASSPVTGGAANTEAFF.

The chain joins TRBV7-2 to TRBJ2-3; a weak D match, TRBD2 (7 bases). V lost 0 bases to trimming and J lost 3 bases, with 19 bases between them. The CDR3 extends over 18 amino acids. Germline V gene sequence: CDR1 SGHTA, CDR2 FQGNSA. The CDR3 nucleotides read TGTGCCAGCAGCTTAGCTCGGGGGGCATTTTCCCCTACAGATACGCAGTATTTT. It codes for CASSLARGAFSPTDTQYF. Variable domain in full (rest from reference TRBV7-2 and TRBJ2-3): GAGVSQSPSNKVTEKGKDVELRCDPISGHTALYWYRQSLGQGLEFLIYFQGNSAPDKSGLPSDRFSAERTGGSVSTLTIQRTQQEDSAVYLCASSLARGAFSPTDTQYFGPGTRLTVL.

The rearrangement joins TRBV5-1 to TRBJ1-2, with 7 bases matching TRBD1. The CDR3 length is 14 residues. Germline CDR1 and CDR2: SGHRS and YFSETQ. V gave up 0 bases and J gave up 8 bases; unmatched junction bases: 7. In DNA, the CDR3 is TGCGCCAGCAGCTTGGGGGGACAGCCTCTCGGCTACACCTTC. It is translated as CASSLGGQPLGYTF.

The genes are TRBV3-1 (or the pseudogene TRBV3-2) and TRBJ1-1; D may be TRBD1 (5 bases). Trimming pared 4 bases from V and 0 bases from J, leaving 18 bases between. CDR1 is LGHDT and CDR2 is YNNKEL in the germline V gene (reference sequence). The CDR3 sequence is 17 residues long. The CDR3, as DNA: TGTGCCAGCAGCCTCGACAGACTCGGGTGGATGAACACTGAAGCTTTCTTT. Encoded protein: CASSLDRLGWMNTEAFF.

The chain joins TRBV3-1 (or the pseudogene TRBV3-2) to TRBJ2-2, with D tentatively TRBD2 (5 bases). The V end was cut by 4 bases, the J end by 8 bases, with 11 bases between. Germline-derived CDR1 and CDR2 are LGHDT and YNNKEL (reference sequence). The CDR3 loop spans 13 amino acids. CDR3 sequence reads: CASSPDLLGELFF. The CDR3 coding sequence is TGTGCCAGCAGCCCGGACTTACTTGGGGAGCTGTTTTTT.

DNA of the CDR3: TGTGCCAGTATTCTAACAGGGGCCCCAAATTCACCCCTCCACTTT. Its translation is CASILTGAPNSPLHF. This rearrangement joins TRBV2 to TRBJ1-6; 7 bases are a match to TRBD1. The CDR3 extends over 15 amino acids. V lost 9 bases to trimming and J lost 7 bases; unmatched junction nucleotides: 12. CDR1 is SNHLY, CDR2 FYNNEI, per germline.